These 5 T cell receptor beta chains came from one sample sequenced in a study of PD-L1 blockade in urothelial cancer (dated by TCRdb to about 2017). The library came from the immunoSEQ multiplex PCR assay. Here the immuneACCESS table is served through TCRdb, limited to in-frame sequences with V and J called. Missing clones are a known gap in these copies; in checked studies unresolved V genes cover under half, and the rest lacks a known reason. For this sample there are some 51,000 clones; around 85% appear just once. The ten largest make up more than 15% of the sample. Here the sequenced sample was PBMCs, taken around atezolizumab (anti-PD-L1) treatment. The receptor source for this set is a man aged 60 to 75 with urothelial cancer.

This chain links TRBV19 with TRBJ1-1; no firm D call. V was clipped by 2 bases and J by 1 base, with 8 bases between them. The CDR3 covers 14 residues. The V gene's germline CDR1 is LNHDA and CDR2 SQIVND (reference sequence). CDR3 sequence (DNA): TGTGCCAGTAGTATAACGCGGCGGAACACTGAAGCTTTCTTT. This encodes CASSITRRNTEAFF.

V usage is TRBV27 and J usage is TRBJ2-7, with D tentatively TRBD1 (6 bases). From germline, CDR1 is MNHEY and CDR2 SMNVEV (reference sequence). The CDR3 has 17 residues. The V and J ends lost 2 bases and 5 bases respectively, with 22 bases between them. This CDR3 reads CASSLISGDGPGHEQYF. For the CDR3, the DNA is TGTGCCAGCAGTTTAATATCAGGGGACGGCCCGGGACACGAGCAGTACTTC.

The rearrangement uses TRBV5-1 and TRBJ2-7; tentatively, D is TRBD2 (6 bases). The CDR3 is 14 residues long. Germline CDR1 SGHRS, CDR2 YFSETQ. V shed 4 bases and J shed 2 bases, with 13 bases lying between them. CDR3 amino acids: CASSSGSDTYEQYF. CDR3 DNA sequence: TGCGCCAGCAGCAGCGGGTCAGATACCTACGAGCAGTACTTC.

In its sample, this clone was seen once. This chain uses TRBV11-3 with TRBJ2-3; 7 nucleotides align to TRBD1. Trimming at V came to 5 bases and at J to 0 bases, leaving 5 bases not matched to a gene. Germline V gene sequence: CDR1 SGHNT, CDR2 YENEEA. This CDR3 spans 15 amino acids. Here the CDR3 DNA reads TGTGCCAGCAGCCGCAGACAGGGTAGCACAGATACGCAGTATTTT. As protein: CASSRRQGSTDTQYF.

The chain recombines TRBV21-1 with TRBJ2-2; the D call of TRBD2 is as the table states it, not checked on the DNA. TRBV21-1 is a pseudogene segment. The CDR3 runs 16 residues. DNA of the CDR3: TGTGCCAGCAGCAAATCGGAGGTGCAACGGGCCGGGGAGCTGTTTTTT. It yields the protein CASSKSEVQRAGELFF.